The present T cell receptor beta chain was sequenced within a study of early T cells in non-severe SARS-CoV-2 infection. In the library, individual cDNA molecules carried attached unique molecular identifiers. Each CDR3 protein gets one entry after TCRdb re-called the 5' RACE reads with MiXCR. The table lists some 75,000 distinct CDR3 sequences, about an eighth of them singletons. The CDR3 contains 13 residues. V lost 6 bases and J lost 3, with 11 bases in between. The sequenced sample consisted of whole blood. The chain uses TRBV12-3 or TRBV12-4 and TRBJ1-2; D is uncertain. The origin of this receptor is an adult who was a healthcare worker with PCR-confirmed SARS-CoV-2 infection or an uninfected control (not recorded which). In DNA form, the CDR3 reads TGTGCCAGCAGGTCCACAGTAGACTATGGCTACACCTTC. This encodes CASRSTVDYGYTF.